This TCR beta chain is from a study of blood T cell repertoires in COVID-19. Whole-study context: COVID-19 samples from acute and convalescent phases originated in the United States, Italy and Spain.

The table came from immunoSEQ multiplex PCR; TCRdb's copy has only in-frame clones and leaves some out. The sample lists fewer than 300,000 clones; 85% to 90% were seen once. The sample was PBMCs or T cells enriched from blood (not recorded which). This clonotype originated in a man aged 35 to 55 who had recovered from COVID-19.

CDR3 region: CASSAWDRPYEQYF. The CDR3 nucleotides are TGTGCCAGCAGTGCCTGGGACAGGCCCTACGAGCAGTACTTC. The chain links TRBV27 to TRBJ2-7; 8 bases map to TRBD1. The J segment lost 2 bases and the V segment lost 5 bases, leaving 5 bases of the junction unmatched. The CDR3 runs to 14 residues. Germline loops: CDR1 MNHEY, CDR2 SMNVEV (reference sequence).